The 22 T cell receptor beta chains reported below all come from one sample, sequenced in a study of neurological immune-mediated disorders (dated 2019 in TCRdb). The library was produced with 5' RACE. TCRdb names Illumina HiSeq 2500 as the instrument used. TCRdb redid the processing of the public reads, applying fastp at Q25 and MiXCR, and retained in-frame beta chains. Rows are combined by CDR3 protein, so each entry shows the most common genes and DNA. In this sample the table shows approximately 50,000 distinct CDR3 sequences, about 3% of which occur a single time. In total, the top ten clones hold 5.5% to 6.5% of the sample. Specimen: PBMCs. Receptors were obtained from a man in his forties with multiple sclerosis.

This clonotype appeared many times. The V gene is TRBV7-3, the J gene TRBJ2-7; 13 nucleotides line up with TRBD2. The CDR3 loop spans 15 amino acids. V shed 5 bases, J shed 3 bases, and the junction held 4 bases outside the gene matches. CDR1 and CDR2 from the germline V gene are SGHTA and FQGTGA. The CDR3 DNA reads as TGTGCCAGCAGCCCCACTAGCGGGGGGGTCTACGAGCAGTACTTC. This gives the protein CASSPTSGGVYEQYF.

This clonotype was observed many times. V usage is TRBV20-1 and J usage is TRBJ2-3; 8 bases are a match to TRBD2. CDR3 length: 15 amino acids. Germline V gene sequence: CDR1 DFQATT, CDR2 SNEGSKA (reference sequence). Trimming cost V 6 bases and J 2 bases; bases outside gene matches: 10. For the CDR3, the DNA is TGCAGTGCCCCGGGGGGGGCGGGGGTCACAGATACGCAGTATTTT. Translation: CSAPGGAGVTDTQYF.

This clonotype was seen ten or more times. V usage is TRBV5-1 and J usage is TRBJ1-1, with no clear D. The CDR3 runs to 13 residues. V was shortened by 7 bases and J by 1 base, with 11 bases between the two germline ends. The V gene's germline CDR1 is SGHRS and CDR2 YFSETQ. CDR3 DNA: TGCGCCAGCGCCCCGGGCGAGAACACTGAAGCTTTCTTT. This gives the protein CASAPGENTEAFF.

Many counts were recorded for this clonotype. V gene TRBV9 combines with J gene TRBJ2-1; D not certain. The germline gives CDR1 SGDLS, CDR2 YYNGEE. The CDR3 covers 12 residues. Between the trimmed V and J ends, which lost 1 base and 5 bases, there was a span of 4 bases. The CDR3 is CASSVSNNEQFF. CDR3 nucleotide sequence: TGTGCCAGCAGCGTAAGTAACAATGAGCAGTTCTTC.

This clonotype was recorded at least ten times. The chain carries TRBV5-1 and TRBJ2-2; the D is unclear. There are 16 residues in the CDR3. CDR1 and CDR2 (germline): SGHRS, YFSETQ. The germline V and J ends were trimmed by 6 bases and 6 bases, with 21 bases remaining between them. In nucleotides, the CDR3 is TGCGCCAGCAAAATTTTTGACACAACCCCCTCCGGGGAGCTGTTTTTT. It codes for CASKIFDTTPSGELFF.

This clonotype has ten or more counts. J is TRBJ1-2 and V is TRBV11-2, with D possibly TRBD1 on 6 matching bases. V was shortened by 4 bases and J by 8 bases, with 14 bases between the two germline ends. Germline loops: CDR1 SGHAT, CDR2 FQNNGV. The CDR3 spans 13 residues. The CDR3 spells CASSWGGQLGYTF. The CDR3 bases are TGTGCCAGCAGCTGGGGGGGGCAGCTCGGCTACACCTTC.

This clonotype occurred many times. The CDR3 region is CASSRGTASNQPQHF. The CDR3 coding sequence is TGTGCCAGCAGCCGCGGGACAGCCTCCAATCAGCCCCAGCATTTT. The chain carries TRBV6-2 or TRBV6-3 and TRBJ1-5; 7 nucleotides agree with TRBD1. Germline V lookup: CDR1 MNHEY, CDR2 SVGEGT. The CDR3 runs 15 residues. V was pared by 6 bases and J by 3 bases, with 8 bases of the junction left unmatched.

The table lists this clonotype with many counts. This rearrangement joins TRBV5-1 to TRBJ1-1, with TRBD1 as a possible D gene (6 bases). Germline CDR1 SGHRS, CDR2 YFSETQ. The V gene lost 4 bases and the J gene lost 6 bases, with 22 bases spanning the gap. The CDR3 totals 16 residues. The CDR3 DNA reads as TGCGCCAGCAGCCCGGAACAGGGCCGCCTCCGACCTGAAGCTTTCTTT. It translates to CASSPEQGRLRPEAFF.

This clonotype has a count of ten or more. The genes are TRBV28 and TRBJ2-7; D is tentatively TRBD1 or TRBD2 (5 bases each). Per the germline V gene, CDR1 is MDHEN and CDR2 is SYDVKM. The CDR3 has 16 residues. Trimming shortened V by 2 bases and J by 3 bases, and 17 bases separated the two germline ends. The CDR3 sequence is CASSLALKLGDYEQYF. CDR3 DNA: TGTGCCAGCAGTTTAGCCCTGAAATTGGGGGACTACGAGCAGTACTTC.

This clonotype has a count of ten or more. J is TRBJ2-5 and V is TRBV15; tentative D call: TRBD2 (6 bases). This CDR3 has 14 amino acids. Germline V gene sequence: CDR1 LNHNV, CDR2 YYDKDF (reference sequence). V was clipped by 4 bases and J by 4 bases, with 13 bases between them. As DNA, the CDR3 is TGTGCCACCAGCAAAAACCGGGGGAGAGAGACCCAGTACTTC. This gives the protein CATSKNRGRETQYF.

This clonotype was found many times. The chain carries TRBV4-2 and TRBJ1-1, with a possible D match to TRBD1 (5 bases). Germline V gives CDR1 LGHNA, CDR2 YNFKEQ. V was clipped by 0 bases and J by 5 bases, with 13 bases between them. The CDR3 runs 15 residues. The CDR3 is CASSQDPGIRTEAFF. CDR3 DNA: TGTGCCAGCAGCCAAGATCCAGGGATTCGGACTGAAGCTTTCTTT.

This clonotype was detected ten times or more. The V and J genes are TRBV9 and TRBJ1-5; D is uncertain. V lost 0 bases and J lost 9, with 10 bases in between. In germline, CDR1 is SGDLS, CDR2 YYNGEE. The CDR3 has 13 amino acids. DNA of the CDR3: TGTGCCAGCAGCGTAGGGGTCGATCCGCCCCAGCATTTT. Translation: CASSVGVDPPQHF.

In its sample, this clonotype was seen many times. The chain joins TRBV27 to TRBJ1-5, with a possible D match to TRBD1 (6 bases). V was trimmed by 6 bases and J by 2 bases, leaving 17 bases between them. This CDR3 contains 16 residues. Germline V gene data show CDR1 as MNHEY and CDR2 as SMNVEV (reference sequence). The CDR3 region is CASRGAEGWGNQPQHF. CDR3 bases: TGTGCCAGCAGGGGGGCTGAGGGCTGGGGCAATCAGCCCCAGCATTTT.

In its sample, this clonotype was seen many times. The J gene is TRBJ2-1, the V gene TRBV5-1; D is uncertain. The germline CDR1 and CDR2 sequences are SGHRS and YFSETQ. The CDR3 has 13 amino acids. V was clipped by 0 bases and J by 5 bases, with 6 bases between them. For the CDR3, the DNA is TGCGCCAGCAGCTTGGGGTGGAACAATGAGCAGTTCTTC. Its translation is CASSLGWNNEQFF. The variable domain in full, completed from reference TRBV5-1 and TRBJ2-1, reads KAGVTQTPRYLIKTRGQQVTLSCSPISGHRSVSWYQQTPGQGLQFLFEYFSETQRNKGNFPGRFSGRQFSNSRSEMNVSTLELGDSALYLCASSLGWNNEQFFGPGTRLTVL.

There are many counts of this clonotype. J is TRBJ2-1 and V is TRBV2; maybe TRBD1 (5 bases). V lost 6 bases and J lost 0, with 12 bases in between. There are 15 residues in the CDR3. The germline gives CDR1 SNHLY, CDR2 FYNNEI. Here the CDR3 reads CASRIQVPSYNEQFF. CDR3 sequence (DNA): TGTGCCAGCAGAATACAGGTACCCTCCTACAATGAGCAGTTCTTC.

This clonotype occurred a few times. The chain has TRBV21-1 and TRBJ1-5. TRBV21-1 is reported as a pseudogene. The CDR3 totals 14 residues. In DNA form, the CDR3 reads TGTGCCAGCAGCAAATCTAATAGCAATCAGCCCCAGAATTTT. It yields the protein CASSKSNSNQPQNF.

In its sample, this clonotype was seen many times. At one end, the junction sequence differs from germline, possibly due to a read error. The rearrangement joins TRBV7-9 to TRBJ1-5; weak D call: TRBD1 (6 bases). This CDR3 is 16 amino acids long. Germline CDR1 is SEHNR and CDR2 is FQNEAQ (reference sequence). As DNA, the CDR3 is TGTGCCAGCAGCTTAGAGGGTACAGGGAGTAAACAGCCCCAGAATTTT. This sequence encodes CASSLEGTGSKQPQNF.

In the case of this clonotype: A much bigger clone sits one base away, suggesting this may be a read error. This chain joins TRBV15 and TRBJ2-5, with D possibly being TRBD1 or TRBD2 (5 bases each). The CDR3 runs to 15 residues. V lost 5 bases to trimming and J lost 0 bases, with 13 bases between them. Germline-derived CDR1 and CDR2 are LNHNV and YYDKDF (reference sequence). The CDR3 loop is CATSVGTTYQETQYF. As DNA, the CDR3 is TGTGCCACCAGCGTCGGGACGACGTACCAAGAGACCCAGTACTTC.

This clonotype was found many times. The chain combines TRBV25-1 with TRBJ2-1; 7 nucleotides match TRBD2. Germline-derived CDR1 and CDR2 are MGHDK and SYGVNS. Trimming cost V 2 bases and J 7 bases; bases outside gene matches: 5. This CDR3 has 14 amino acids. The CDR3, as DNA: TGTGCCAGCAGTGAAGGGCGGGGGTGGAATGAGCAGTTCTTC. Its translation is CASSEGRGWNEQFF.

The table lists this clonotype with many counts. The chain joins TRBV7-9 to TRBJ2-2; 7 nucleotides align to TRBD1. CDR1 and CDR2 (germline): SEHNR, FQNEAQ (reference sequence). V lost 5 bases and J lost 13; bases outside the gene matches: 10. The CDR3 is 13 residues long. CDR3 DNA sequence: TGTGCCAGCAGCCCAGACAGGGTTGGGCGGCTGTTTTTT. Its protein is CASSPDRVGRLFF.

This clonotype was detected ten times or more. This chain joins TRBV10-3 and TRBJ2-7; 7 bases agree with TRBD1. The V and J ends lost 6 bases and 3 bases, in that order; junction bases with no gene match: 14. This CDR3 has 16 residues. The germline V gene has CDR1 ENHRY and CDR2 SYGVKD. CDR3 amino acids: CAIRGTVGTARYEQYF. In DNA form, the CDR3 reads TGTGCCATCAGGGGGACGGTGGGGACAGCCCGCTACGAGCAGTACTTC.

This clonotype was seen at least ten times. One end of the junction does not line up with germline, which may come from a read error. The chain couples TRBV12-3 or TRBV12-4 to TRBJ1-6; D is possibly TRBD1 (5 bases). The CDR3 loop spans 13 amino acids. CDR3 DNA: TGTGCCAGCACTGGGACCTATAATTCACCCCTCAACTTT. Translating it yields CASTGTYNSPLNF.